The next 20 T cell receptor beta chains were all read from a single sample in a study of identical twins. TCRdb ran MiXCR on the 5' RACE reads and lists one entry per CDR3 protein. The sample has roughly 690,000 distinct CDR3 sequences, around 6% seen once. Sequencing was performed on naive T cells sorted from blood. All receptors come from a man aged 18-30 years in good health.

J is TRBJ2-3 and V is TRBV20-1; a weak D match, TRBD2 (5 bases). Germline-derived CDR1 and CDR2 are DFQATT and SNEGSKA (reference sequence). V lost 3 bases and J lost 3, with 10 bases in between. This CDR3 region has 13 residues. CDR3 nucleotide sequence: TGCAGTGCTAGTGTCCGGACTACAGATACGCAGTATTTT. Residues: CSASVRTTDTQYF.

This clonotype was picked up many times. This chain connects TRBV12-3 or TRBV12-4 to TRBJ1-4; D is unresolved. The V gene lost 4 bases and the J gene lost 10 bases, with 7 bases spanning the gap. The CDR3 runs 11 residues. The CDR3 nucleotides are TGTGCCAGCAGTTCCGTGGGAAAACTGTTTTTT. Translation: CASSSVGKLFF.

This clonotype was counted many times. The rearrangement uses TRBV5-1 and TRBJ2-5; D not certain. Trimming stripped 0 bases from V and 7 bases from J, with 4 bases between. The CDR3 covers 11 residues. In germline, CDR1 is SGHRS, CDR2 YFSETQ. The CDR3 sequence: CASSLEVTQYF. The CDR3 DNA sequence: TGCGCCAGCAGCTTGGAGGTGACCCAGTACTTC.

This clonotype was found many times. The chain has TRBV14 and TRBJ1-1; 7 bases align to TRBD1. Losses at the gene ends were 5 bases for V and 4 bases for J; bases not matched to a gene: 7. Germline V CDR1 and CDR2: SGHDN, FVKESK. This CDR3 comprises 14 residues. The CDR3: CASSLLRQGTEAFF. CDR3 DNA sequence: TGTGCCAGCAGCTTACTCAGACAGGGCACTGAAGCTTTCTTT.

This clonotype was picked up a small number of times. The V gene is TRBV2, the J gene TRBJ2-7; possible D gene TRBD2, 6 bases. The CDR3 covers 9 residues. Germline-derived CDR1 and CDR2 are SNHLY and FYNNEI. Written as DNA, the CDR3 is TGTGCCAGCAGTGCACTAGCACGAGTC. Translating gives CASSALARV.

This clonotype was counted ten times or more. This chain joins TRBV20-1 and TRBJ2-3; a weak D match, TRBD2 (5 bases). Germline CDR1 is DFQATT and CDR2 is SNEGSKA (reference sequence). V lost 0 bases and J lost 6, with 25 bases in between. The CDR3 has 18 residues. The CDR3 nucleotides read TGCAGTGCTAGAGATCCCCGAGGGAGCGGAGCCCCTCGGGATACGCAGTATTTT. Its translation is CSARDPRGSGAPRDTQYF.

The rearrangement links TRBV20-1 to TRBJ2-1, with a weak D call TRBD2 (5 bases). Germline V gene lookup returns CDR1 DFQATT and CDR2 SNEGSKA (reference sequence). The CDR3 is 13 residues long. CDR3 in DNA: TGCAGCCGCCGGGGAGTGGGCTACAATGAGCAGTTCTTC. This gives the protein CSRRGVGYNEQFF.

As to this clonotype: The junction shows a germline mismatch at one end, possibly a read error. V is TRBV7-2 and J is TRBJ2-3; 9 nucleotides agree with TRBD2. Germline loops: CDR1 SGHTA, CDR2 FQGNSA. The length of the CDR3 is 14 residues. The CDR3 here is CASSISGSRDTQYF. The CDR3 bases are TGTGCCAGCAGCATTAGCGGGAGCAGAGATACGCAGTATTTT.

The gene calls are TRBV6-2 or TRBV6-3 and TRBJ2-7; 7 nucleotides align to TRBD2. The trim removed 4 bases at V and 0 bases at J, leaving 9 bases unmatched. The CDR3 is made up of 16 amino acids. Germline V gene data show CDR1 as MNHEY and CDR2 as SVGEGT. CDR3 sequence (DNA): TGTGCCAGCAGTTCTTTAAGAGGGAGGGCCTCCTACGAGCAGTACTTC. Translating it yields CASSSLRGRASYEQYF.

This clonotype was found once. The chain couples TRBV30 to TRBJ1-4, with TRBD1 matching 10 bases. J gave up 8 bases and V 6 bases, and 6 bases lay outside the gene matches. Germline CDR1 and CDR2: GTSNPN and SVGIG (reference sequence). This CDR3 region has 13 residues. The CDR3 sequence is CACRDRGHEKLFF. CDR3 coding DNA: TGTGCCTGCCGGGACAGGGGACACGAAAAACTGTTTTTT.

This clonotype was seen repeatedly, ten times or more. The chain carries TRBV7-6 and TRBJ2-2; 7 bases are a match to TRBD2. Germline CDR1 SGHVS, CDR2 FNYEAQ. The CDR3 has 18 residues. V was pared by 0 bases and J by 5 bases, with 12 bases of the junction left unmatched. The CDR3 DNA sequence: TGTGCCAGCAGCTTAGCACTTGGGCCTAGCGGCACTACCGGGGAGCTGTTTTTT. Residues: CASSLALGPSGTTGELFF.

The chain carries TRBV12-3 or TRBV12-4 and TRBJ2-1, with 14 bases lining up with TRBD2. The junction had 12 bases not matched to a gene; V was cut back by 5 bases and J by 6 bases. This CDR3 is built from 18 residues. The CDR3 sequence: CASSPLRTGTSGSNEQFF. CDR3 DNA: TGTGCCAGCAGTCCCCTCAGAACCGGGACTAGCGGGAGCAATGAGCAGTTCTTC.

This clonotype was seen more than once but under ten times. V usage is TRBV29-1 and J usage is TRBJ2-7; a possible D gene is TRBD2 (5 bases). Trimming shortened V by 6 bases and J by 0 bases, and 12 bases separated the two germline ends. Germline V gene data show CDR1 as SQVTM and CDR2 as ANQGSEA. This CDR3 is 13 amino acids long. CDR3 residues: CSVTGKGSYEQYF. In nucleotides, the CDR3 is TGCAGCGTGACCGGGAAGGGCTCCTACGAGCAGTACTTC.

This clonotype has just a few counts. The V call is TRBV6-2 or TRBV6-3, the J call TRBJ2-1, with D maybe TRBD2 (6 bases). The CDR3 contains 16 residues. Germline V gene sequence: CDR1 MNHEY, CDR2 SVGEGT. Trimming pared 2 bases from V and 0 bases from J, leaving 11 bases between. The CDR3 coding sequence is TGTGCCAGCAGTTACCCCAGCGGGCCCTCCTACAATGAGCAGTTCTTC. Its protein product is CASSYPSGPSYNEQFF.

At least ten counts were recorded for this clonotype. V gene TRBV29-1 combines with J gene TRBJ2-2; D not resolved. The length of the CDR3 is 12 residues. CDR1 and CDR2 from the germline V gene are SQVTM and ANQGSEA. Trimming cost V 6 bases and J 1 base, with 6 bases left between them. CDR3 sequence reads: CSVHGNTGELFF. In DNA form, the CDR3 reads TGCAGCGTACATGGGAACACCGGGGAGCTGTTTTTT.

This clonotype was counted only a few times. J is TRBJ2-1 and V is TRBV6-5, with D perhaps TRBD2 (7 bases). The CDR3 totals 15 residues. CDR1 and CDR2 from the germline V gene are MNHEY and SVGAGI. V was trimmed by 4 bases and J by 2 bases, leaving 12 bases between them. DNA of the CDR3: TGTGCCAGCAGTTCGGGGGGCCAACCCTACAATGAGCAGTTCTTC. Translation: CASSSGGQPYNEQFF.

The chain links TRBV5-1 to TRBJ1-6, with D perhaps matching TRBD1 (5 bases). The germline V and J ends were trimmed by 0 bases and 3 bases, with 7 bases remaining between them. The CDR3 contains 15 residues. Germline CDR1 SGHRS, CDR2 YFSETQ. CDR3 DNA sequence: TGCGCCAGCAGCTTGGCCAGGGACTATAATTCACCCCTCCACTTT. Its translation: CASSLARDYNSPLHF.

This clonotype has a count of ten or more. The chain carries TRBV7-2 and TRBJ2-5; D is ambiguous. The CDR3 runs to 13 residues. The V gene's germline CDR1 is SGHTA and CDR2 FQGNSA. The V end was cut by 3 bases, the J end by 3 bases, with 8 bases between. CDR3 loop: CASSFTYKETQYF. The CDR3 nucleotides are TGTGCCAGCAGCTTTACCTATAAAGAGACCCAGTACTTC.

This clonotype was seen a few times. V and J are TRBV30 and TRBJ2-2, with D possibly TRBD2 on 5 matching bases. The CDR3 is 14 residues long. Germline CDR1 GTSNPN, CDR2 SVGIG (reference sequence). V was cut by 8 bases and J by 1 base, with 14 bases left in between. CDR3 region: CAGAVAMNTGELFF. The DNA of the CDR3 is TGTGCCGGAGCGGTAGCGATGAACACCGGGGAGCTGTTTTTT.

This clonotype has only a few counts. This CDR3 is CASSFSQGVETQYF. In DNA form, the CDR3 reads TGTGCCAGCAGTTTTAGTCAGGGCGTGGAGACCCAGTACTTC. The rearrangement links TRBV28 to TRBJ2-5; TRBD1 might be the D (5 bases). V lost 3 bases and J 5 bases, leaving 13 bases between the germline ends. The CDR3 loop spans 14 amino acids. The germline gives CDR1 MDHEN, CDR2 SYDVKM.